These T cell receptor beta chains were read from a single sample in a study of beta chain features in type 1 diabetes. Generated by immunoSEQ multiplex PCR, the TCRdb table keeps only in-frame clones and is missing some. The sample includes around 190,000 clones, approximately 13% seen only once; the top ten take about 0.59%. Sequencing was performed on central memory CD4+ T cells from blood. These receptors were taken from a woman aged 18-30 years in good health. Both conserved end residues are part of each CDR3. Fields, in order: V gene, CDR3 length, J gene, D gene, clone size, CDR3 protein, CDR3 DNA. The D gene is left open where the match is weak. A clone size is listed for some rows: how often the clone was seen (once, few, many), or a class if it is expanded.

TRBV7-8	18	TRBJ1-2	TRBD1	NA	CASSSYYGTGGTIDGYTF	TGTGCCAGCAGCTCCTACTATGGGACAGGGGGTACTATTGATGGCTACACCTTC
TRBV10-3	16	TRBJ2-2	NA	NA	CAISESTDGRPGELFF	TGTGCCATCAGTGAGTCGACTGACGGGAGACCCGGGGAGCTGTTTTTT
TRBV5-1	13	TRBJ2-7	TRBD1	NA	CASSLEAGGGQYF	TGCGCCAGCAGCTTGGAGGCAGGGGGCGGGCAGTACTTC
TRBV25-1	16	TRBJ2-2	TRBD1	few	CASSNVGTGSTGELFF	TGTGCCAGCAGTAACGTCGGGACAGGAAGCACCGGGGAGCTGTTTTTT
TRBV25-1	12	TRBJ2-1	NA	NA	CASSRQGDEQFF	TGTGCCAGCAGTAGGCAGGGTGATGAGCAGTTCTTC
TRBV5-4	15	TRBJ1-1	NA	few	CASSPPQGLVSEAFF	TGTGCCAGCAGTCCACCCCAGGGGCTGGTCTCTGAAGCTTTCTTT
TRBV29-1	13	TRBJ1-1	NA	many	CSVLRPENTEAFF	TGCAGCGTTTTGAGGCCGGAGAACACTGAAGCTTTCTTT
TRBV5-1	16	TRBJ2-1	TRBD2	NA	CASSLVSGRQGNEQFF	TGCGCCAGCAGCTTGGTTAGCGGGAGACAAGGGAATGAGCAGTTCTTC
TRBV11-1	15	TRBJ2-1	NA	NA	CASSTSRGSYNEQFF	NA
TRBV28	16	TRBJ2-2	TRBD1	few	CASSFPRGRITGELFF	TGTGCCAGCAGTTTCCCCAGGGGGCGGATCACCGGGGAGCTGTTTTTT